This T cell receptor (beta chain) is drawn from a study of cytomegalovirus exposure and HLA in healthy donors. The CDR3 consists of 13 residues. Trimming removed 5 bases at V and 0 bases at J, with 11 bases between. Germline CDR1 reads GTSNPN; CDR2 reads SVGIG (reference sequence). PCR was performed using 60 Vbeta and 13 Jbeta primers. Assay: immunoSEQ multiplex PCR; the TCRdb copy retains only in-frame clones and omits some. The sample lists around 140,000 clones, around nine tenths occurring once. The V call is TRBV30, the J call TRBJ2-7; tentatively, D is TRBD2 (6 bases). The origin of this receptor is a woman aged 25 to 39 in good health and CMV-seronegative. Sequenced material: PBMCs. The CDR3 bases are TGTGCCTGGTCCCGGGAGCCCTCCTACGAGCAGTACTTC. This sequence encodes CAWSREPSYEQYF.